The 10 T cell receptor beta chains below all came from one sample that was sequenced in a study of T cells in Graves' hyperthyroidism and ophthalmopathy. The source material, RNA transcripts, was used to amplify TCR beta CDR3 regions. First-round RT-PCR targeting the TCR CDR3 was performed with the HTBI primer set. TCRdb re-derived calls from the multiplex PCR reads in MiXCR, one entry per CDR3 protein. Among 600,000 to 800,000 distinct CDR3 sequences listed, under 45% were seen once. Sequencing was performed on blood. These receptors came from a middle-aged woman with Graves' hyperthyroidism.

This clonotype was observed a handful of times. The CDR3: CASSLRALGGDEKLFF. For the CDR3, the DNA is TGCGCCAGCAGCTTGAGGGCCTTGGGAGGGGATGAAAAACTGTTTTTT. This chain joins TRBV5-1 and TRBJ1-4, with D perhaps TRBD1 (5 bases). This CDR3 is built from 16 residues. Germline V gene lookup returns CDR1 SGHRS and CDR2 YFSETQ. V was cut by 1 base and J by 6 bases, with 16 bases left in between.

This clonotype came up many times. J is TRBJ1-1 and V is TRBV7-2; D might be TRBD1 (6 bases). Germline values: CDR1 SGHTA, CDR2 FQGNSA. The CDR3 spans 13 residues. The V end lost 2 bases, the J end lost 8 bases, and 12 bases lay between the germline ends. The chain's CDR3 is CASSLMRGNEAFF. The CDR3 bases are TGTGCCAGCAGCTTAATGAGGGGGAACGAAGCTTTCTTT. The full variable domain, rest sourced from reference TRBV7-2 and TRBJ1-1, is GAGVSQSPSNKVTEKGKDVELRCDPISGHTALYWYRQSLGQGLEFLIYFQGNSAPDKSGLPSDRFSAERTGGSVSTLTIQRTQQEDSAVYLCASSLMRGNEAFFGQGTRLTVV.

In its sample, this clonotype was seen many times. The chain couples TRBV2 to TRBJ1-2, with 10 bases lining up with TRBD1. The V gene's germline CDR1 is SNHLY and CDR2 FYNNEI. The CDR3 has 14 residues. After removal of 4 bases from V and 7 bases from J, the junction contained 6 bases not matched to a gene. The CDR3 DNA sequence: TGTGCCAGCAGTGTCGCGACAGGGGGCAGTGGCTACACCTTC. Encoded protein: CASSVATGGSGYTF.

V is TRBV28 and J is TRBJ2-7; D may correspond to TRBD1 or TRBD2 (5 bases each). Trimming removed 3 bases at V and 0 bases at J, with 12 bases between. There are 15 residues in the CDR3. Looked up from germline, CDR1 is MDHEN and CDR2 is SYDVKM. The CDR3 spells CASSFPYGGSYEQYF. As DNA, the CDR3 is TGTGCCAGCAGTTTCCCATATGGGGGCTCCTACGAGCAGTACTTC.

The rearrangement joins TRBV29-1 to TRBJ1-2, with TRBD1 identical over 10 bases. V shed 6 bases, J shed 10 bases, and the junction held 5 bases outside the gene matches. This CDR3 is 11 amino acids long. CDR1 is SQVTM and CDR2 is ANQGSEA in the germline V gene. The CDR3 loop is CSVGTGEVYTF. CDR3 nucleotides: TGCAGCGTAGGGACAGGGGAGGTCTACACCTTC.

This clonotype occurred once. Just one base apart from a much larger clone, this may be a read error. This chain links TRBV10-1 with TRBJ2-2; D tentatively fits TRBD1 or TRBD2 (6 bases each). CDR1 is WNHNN and CDR2 is SYGVQD in the germline V gene (reference sequence). With 3 bases removed from V and 6 bases from J, the gap between germline ends came to 11 bases. CDR3 length: 14 residues. CDR3 residues: CASSEGGRPGELFF. The CDR3 nucleotides are TGCGCCAGCAGTGAAGGGGGGCGACCCGGGGAGCTGTTTTTT.

The chain is built from TRBV5-6 and TRBJ2-7; D could derive from TRBD1 or TRBD2 (5 bases each). In germline, CDR1 is SGHDT, CDR2 YYEEEE. V lost 9 bases and J 2 bases, leaving 18 bases between the germline ends. The CDR3 contains 14 residues. The DNA of the CDR3 is TGTGCCACCACACCGGGGCTGGGGACCTACGAGCAGTACTTC. Translation: CATTPGLGTYEQYF.

This clonotype was detected only once. This chain links TRBV2 with TRBJ1-2; D gene unclear. Per the germline V gene, CDR1 is SNHLY and CDR2 is FYNNEI. This CDR3 is built from 11 residues. The V end lost 4 bases, the J end lost 8 bases, and 8 bases lay between the germline ends. The CDR3 region has the DNA TGTGCCAGCAGTGGTGTGCCCGGCTACACCTTC. Amino acid sequence: CASSGVPGYTF.

For this clonotype: A much more abundant neighbour one base away suggests this may be a read error. DNA of the CDR3: TGCGCCAGCAGCCCAAAGACACAGAACACTGAAGCTTCCTTT. Amino acid sequence: CASSPKTQNTEASF. The rearrangement links TRBV5-1 to TRBJ1-1; no clear D gene. CDR1 and CDR2 (germline): SGHRS, YFSETQ. There are 14 residues in the CDR3.

This clonotype was detected many times. The chain uses TRBV29-1 and TRBJ1-4, with 7 bases that match TRBD1. CDR3 length equals 12 residues. The V gene's germline CDR1 is SQVTM and CDR2 ANQGSEA. The junction had 6 bases not matched to a gene; V was cut back by 6 bases and J by 8 bases. CDR3 bases: TGCAGCGTGCAGGGGGTCGGGGAAAAACTGTTTTTT. This codes for CSVQGVGEKLFF.